This is a list of T cell receptor beta chains from one sample in a study of cytomegalovirus exposure and HLA in healthy donors. Libraries were prepared by immunoSEQ multiplex PCR; TCRdb keeps only in-frame clonotypes and omits some of them. In the table there are roughly 160,000 clones, about four fifths of which are singletons. Sequencing used PBMCs. These receptors were obtained from a woman aged 45-60 years in good health and CMV-seropositive. The CDR3 runs from the conserved cysteine through the conserved F or W. The D gene is left open where the match is weak. The size entry is marked missing in some rows and otherwise reads once, few, many or a size class.

TRBV4-2,-,TRBJ2-7,-,CASSQDHTGFYEQYF,TGTGCCAGCAGCCAAGATCATACAGGGTTCTACGAGCAGTACTTC
TRBV18,-,TRBJ1-3,-,CASSPAQSDTIYF,TGTGCCAGCTCACCGGCTCAGAGCGACACCATATATTTT
TRBV28,TRBD2,TRBJ2-7,-,CASSGLAGGSYEQYF,TGTGCCAGCAGTGGACTAGCGGGCGGCTCCTACGAGCAGTACTTC
TRBV28,-,TRBJ2-3,few,CASRAGGDTQYF,TGTGCCAGCAGGGCAGGGGGGGATACGCAGTATTTT
TRBV7-2,-,TRBJ1-2,-,CASTPKGETELVHGYTF,TGTGCCAGCACCCCGAAGGGAGAAACAGAGCTGGTACATGGCTACACCTTC
TRBV11-3,TRBD2,TRBJ2-7,-,CASSSSGRPHEQYF,TGTGCCAGCAGCTCTAGCGGGAGACCGCACGAGCAGTACTTC
TRBV7-2,-,TRBJ1-2,-,CASSLQLEVPNYGYTF,TGTGCCAGCAGCTTACAACTGGAGGTTCCTAACTATGGCTACACCTTC
TRBV27,-,TRBJ2-3,-,CASSTYTDTQYF,TGTGCCAGCAGTACTTACACAGATACGCAGTATTTT
TRBV28,TRBD2,TRBJ2-2,-,CASSTNPGLAGGNTGELFF,TGTGCCAGCAGTACGAACCCGGGACTAGCGGGAGGTAACACCGGGGAGCTGTTTTTT
TRBV4-3,-,TRBJ1-2,-,CASSPGSDGDGYTF,TGCGCCAGCAGCCCTGGGTCCGACGGGGATGGCTACACCTTC
TRBV19,-,TRBJ1-2,-,CASRSSSSGYGYTF,TGTGCCAGTAGGTCATCCTCCTCAGGATATGGCTACACCTTC